The 20 T cell receptor beta chains presented below share a single source sample, sequenced in a study of monozygotic twins with inflammatory bowel disease. One entry per CDR3 protein, without DNA, is what TCRdb gives after re-calling the 5' RACE reads. The ten most abundant clones cover approximately 2.3% of a sample with a few hundred thousand distinct CDR3 sequences. The sequenced sample consisted of blood. These receptors were collected from a human donor with ulcerative colitis or Crohn's disease, or a healthy co-twin of an affected twin (not recorded which).

The chain uses TRBV9 and TRBJ1-1; TCRdb gives TRBD1 as the D gene, but with no DNA this cannot be confirmed. The CDR3 has 13 amino acids. The germline V gene encodes CDR1 SGDLS and CDR2 YYNGEE. The CDR3 loop reads CASSVEGYTEAFF.

V gene TRBV9 combines with J gene TRBJ2-5; TCRdb indicates TRBD1, and absent DNA this call remains unverified. Germline CDR1 and CDR2: SGDLS and YYNGEE. The CDR3 length is 13 residues. CDR3 sequence: CASSARGGETQYF.

The chain has TRBV5-6 and TRBJ2-5; TCRdb's assignment of TRBD1 cannot be checked, as there is no DNA. This CDR3 has 16 residues. The germline gives CDR1 SGHDT, CDR2 YYEEEE. Here the CDR3 reads CASSPLKFDAQETQYF. Full variable domain (rest looked up from reference TRBV5-6 and TRBJ2-5): DAGVTQSPTHLIKTRGQQVTLRCSPKSGHDTVSWYQQALGQGPQFIFQYYEEEERQRGNFPDRFSGHQFPNYSSELNVNALLLGDSALYLCASSPLKFDAQETQYFGPGTRLLVL.

V usage is TRBV27 and J usage is TRBJ2-1; TCRdb's D call, TRBD1, is unchecked because there is no DNA. Germline-derived CDR1 and CDR2 are MNHEY and SMNVEV (reference sequence). This CDR3 spans 15 amino acids. The chain's CDR3 is CASSWDKGSYNEQFF.

The chain joins TRBV7-9 to TRBJ2-5; lacking DNA, the TRBD2 call made by TCRdb goes unchecked. CDR1 and CDR2 (germline): SEHNR, FQNEAQ (reference sequence). The CDR3 has 15 amino acids. The CDR3 reads CASSLVRAGGETQYF. Supplemented by reference TRBV7-9 and TRBJ2-5, the full variable domain reads DTGVSQNPRHKITKRGQNVTFRCDPISEHNRLYWYRQTLGQGPEFLTYFQNEAQLEKSRLLSDRFSAERPKGSFSTLEIQRTEQGDSAMYLCASSLVRAGGETQYFGPGTRLLVL.

V gene TRBV5-1 combines with J gene TRBJ2-6; TCRdb indicates TRBD1, and absent DNA this call remains unverified. CDR1 is SGHRS and CDR2 is YFSETQ in the germline V gene. The CDR3 contains 20 residues. CDR3 in amino acids: CASSFSSRGQGSSGANVLTF.

CDR3 protein: CASSAAGEGYNEQFF. The chain uses TRBV9 and TRBJ2-1; lacking DNA, the TRBD2 call made by TCRdb goes unchecked. This CDR3 comprises 15 residues. Looked up from germline, CDR1 is SGDLS and CDR2 is YYNGEE.

This chain uses TRBV28 with TRBJ2-4; TCRdb's D call of TRBD1 is untestable without DNA. The germline V gene encodes CDR1 MDHEN and CDR2 SYDVKM. This CDR3 is 17 amino acids long. CDR3: CASSLPQQGLAKNIQYF. Variable domain in full (rest from reference TRBV28 and TRBJ2-4): DVKVTQSSRYLVKRTGEKVFLECVQDMDHENMFWYRQDPGLGLRLIYFSYDVKMKEKGDIPEGYSVSREKKERFSLILESASTNQTSMYLCASSLPQQGLAKNIQYFGAGTRLSVL.

The V and J genes are TRBV27 and TRBJ2-3; there is no DNA to check the TCRdb D call of TRBD2. The CDR3 totals 14 residues. Germline CDR1 MNHEY, CDR2 SMNVEV (reference sequence). Here the CDR3 reads CASSLGLAGNTQYF.

The rearrangement uses TRBV7-9 and TRBJ2-7; TCRdb lists TRBD2, though no DNA is available to test this call. The V gene's germline CDR1 is SEHNR and CDR2 FQNEAQ (reference sequence). The CDR3 covers 14 residues. The chain's CDR3 is CASSSTSGYYEQYF.

This chain joins TRBV20-1 and TRBJ1-5; TCRdb picks TRBD1, but there is no DNA to check that call. Per the germline V gene, CDR1 is DFQATT and CDR2 is SNEGSKA (reference sequence). This CDR3 is 17 amino acids long. The CDR3 loop reads CSAALFDTGTVNQPQHF.

The V and J genes are TRBV5-6 and TRBJ1-3; the D gene TCRdb calls, TRBD1, cannot be checked with no DNA. The CDR3 sequence is 16 residues long. Per germline, CDR1 SGHDT and CDR2 YYEEEE. Here the CDR3 reads CASSLLTGGYGNTIYF.

The rearrangement links TRBV7-9 to TRBJ2-5. CDR1 and CDR2 from the germline V gene are SEHNR and FQNEAQ (reference sequence). The CDR3 is 12 amino acids. CDR3 in amino acids: CASSPVQETQYF.

CDR3 residues: CSARASRGFISKPSNQPQHF. The chain joins TRBV20-1 to TRBJ1-5; the D gene TCRdb calls, TRBD1, cannot be checked with no DNA. This CDR3 is built from 20 residues. Germline assignment: CDR1 DFQATT and CDR2 SNEGSKA (reference sequence).

The rearrangement joins TRBV10-2 to TRBJ2-2. The CDR3 runs 15 residues. Germline CDR1 reads WSHSY; CDR2 reads SAAADI. CDR3 residues: CASCRDSLRTGELFF.

This chain joins TRBV6-2 or TRBV6-3 and TRBJ1-5; TCRdb calls TRBD1, which cannot be checked without DNA. Germline CDR1 reads MNHEY; CDR2 reads SVGEGT. This CDR3 is built from 18 residues. CDR3 region: CASSLRVFRQGAYQPQHF.

The chain links TRBV15 to TRBJ2-5; TCRdb lists TRBD1, though no DNA is available to test this call. CDR3 length equals 13 residues. Germline CDR1 reads LNHNV; CDR2 reads YYDKDF (reference sequence). CDR3 sequence reads: CATRAGGAETQYF.

V usage is TRBV6-1 and J usage is TRBJ2-1. The CDR3 length is 15 residues. CDR1 and CDR2 (germline): MNHNS, SASEGT. The CDR3 reads CASSVAVSSYNEQFF.

This chain joins TRBV29-1 and TRBJ2-5; as DNA is missing, the TRBD1 call by TCRdb cannot be tested. The CDR3 covers 12 residues. Germline V CDR1 and CDR2: SQVTM, ANQGSEA. CDR3 residues: CSVEDGAETQYF. Together with reference TRBV29-1 and TRBJ2-5, the CDR3 gives the full variable domain: SAVISQKPSRDICQRGTSLTIQCQVDSQVTMMFWYRQQPGQSLTLIATANQGSEATYESGFVIDKFPISRPNLTFSTLTVSNMSPEDSSIYLCSVEDGAETQYFGPGTRLLVL.

V usage is TRBV6-1 and J usage is TRBJ1-6; without DNA, the TCRdb call of TRBD1 cannot be checked. Per the germline V gene, CDR1 is MNHNS and CDR2 is SASEGT. The CDR3 length is 16 residues. The CDR3 protein is CASSLFDSNYNSPLHF.